Listed below are T cell receptor beta chains from one sample, sequenced in a study of blood T cell repertoires in COVID-19. Sequenced by immunoSEQ multiplex PCR; TCRdb stores in-frame clones only, minus some. The table shows 100,000 to 150,000 clones, with 84% occurring only once. Sequencing input: peripheral blood. All receptors derive from a woman aged 30 to 39 who had recovered from COVID-19. Both conserved end residues are trimmed from each CDR3. Each record gives: V gene, J gene, CDR3 protein.

v_call: TRBV6-5; j_call: TRBJ1-1; cdr3_aa: ASSYDGGTEAF
v_call: TRBV7-2; j_call: TRBJ2-3; cdr3_aa: ASSLVGGEDTQY
v_call: TRBV25-1; j_call: TRBJ2-1; cdr3_aa: ASSDFSGTGDNEQF
v_call: TRBV2; j_call: TRBJ1-1; cdr3_aa: ASRLGARDTEAF
v_call: TRBV4-2; j_call: TRBJ2-5; cdr3_aa: ASSQADRGETQY
v_call: TRBV11-2; j_call: TRBJ2-7; cdr3_aa: ASSSGLAGDEQY
v_call: TRBV5-4; j_call: TRBJ1-2; cdr3_aa: ASSLDQGGYGYT
v_call: TRBV7-2; j_call: TRBJ2-1; cdr3_aa: ASSLGVAEYNEQF
v_call: TRBV6-5; j_call: TRBJ1-2; cdr3_aa: ASSFLSSPYGYT
v_call: TRBV7-2; j_call: TRBJ1-1; cdr3_aa: ASSLLRVRTEAF
v_call: TRBV6-1; j_call: TRBJ1-2; cdr3_aa: ASSEAVIAGFYGYT
v_call: TRBV5-1; j_call: TRBJ1-2; cdr3_aa: ASSRDLSNYGYT
v_call: TRBV19; j_call: TRBJ1-1; cdr3_aa: ASSTKQNTEAF
v_call: TRBV20-1; j_call: TRBJ2-7; cdr3_aa: SASPSGRSSYEQY
v_call: TRBV19; j_call: TRBJ2-7; cdr3_aa: ASSSGQGGSYEQY
v_call: TRBV5-1; j_call: TRBJ2-3; cdr3_aa: ASSRALASTDTQY
v_call: TRBV6-1; j_call: TRBJ1-2; cdr3_aa: ASSEGDSYTGYT
v_call: TRBV6-5; j_call: TRBJ1-5; cdr3_aa: ASLRTGGVNQPQH
v_call: TRBV27; j_call: TRBJ1-1; cdr3_aa: ASSVGQGSEAF
v_call: TRBV13; j_call: TRBJ2-1; cdr3_aa: ASSLGLAGDYSYNEQF
v_call: TRBV5-1; j_call: TRBJ2-7; cdr3_aa: ASSLKAGEIGEQY
v_call: TRBV9; j_call: TRBJ2-2; cdr3_aa: ASSGGQGWDTGELF
v_call: TRBV5-1; j_call: TRBJ2-7; cdr3_aa: ASSPIAGVSYEQY
v_call: TRBV21-1; j_call: TRBJ1-4; cdr3_aa: ASSKTRLVLRSEKLF
v_call: TRBV12-3/TRBV12-4; j_call: TRBJ1-2; cdr3_aa: ASTLSRDGYT
v_call: TRBV11-2; j_call: TRBJ2-1; cdr3_aa: ASSLGESSFYNEQF
v_call: TRBV9; j_call: TRBJ1-2; cdr3_aa: ASSARGGNGYT
v_call: TRBV2; j_call: TRBJ2-5; cdr3_aa: ASSERLGGETQY
v_call: TRBV6-5; j_call: TRBJ1-3; cdr3_aa: ASSSQGNTIY
v_call: TRBV5-1; j_call: TRBJ2-1; cdr3_aa: ASSLLGASEINEQF
v_call: TRBV2; j_call: TRBJ2-5; cdr3_aa: ASTPRQGVVDETQY
v_call: TRBV30; j_call: TRBJ1-1; cdr3_aa: AWSFSGDMNTEAF
v_call: TRBV6-5; j_call: TRBJ1-1; cdr3_aa: ASKQVAAEAF
v_call: TRBV2; j_call: TRBJ2-2; cdr3_aa: ASRLEFLGELF
v_call: TRBV20-1; j_call: TRBJ2-1; cdr3_aa: SAPGINEQF
v_call: TRBV4-1; j_call: TRBJ1-1; cdr3_aa: ASSTGQGFFNTEAF
v_call: TRBV29-1; j_call: TRBJ1-2; cdr3_aa: SVEWSSDRVVYGYT
v_call: TRBV9; j_call: TRBJ2-5; cdr3_aa: ASSRTTSGGFETQY
v_call: TRBV28; j_call: TRBJ2-1; cdr3_aa: ASSPLLRVYNEQF
v_call: TRBV14; j_call: TRBJ1-1; cdr3_aa: ASSLPTYLSTEAF
v_call: TRBV30; j_call: TRBJ2-7; cdr3_aa: AWGVGQGATQY
v_call: TRBV2; j_call: TRBJ2-3; cdr3_aa: ASSFGAQRSTDTQY
v_call: TRBV6-5; j_call: TRBJ1-1; cdr3_aa: ASRPPGTGGFEAF
v_call: TRBV14; j_call: TRBJ1-3; cdr3_aa: ASSQDLGGNTIY
v_call: TRBV18; j_call: TRBJ1-4; cdr3_aa: ASSPNRGSNEKLF
v_call: TRBV27; j_call: TRBJ2-3; cdr3_aa: ASSLYGGAGDTQY
v_call: TRBV5-1; j_call: TRBJ1-2; cdr3_aa: ASSPGQGKMGYT
v_call: TRBV18; j_call: TRBJ1-2; cdr3_aa: ASSQGVAVYGYT